The clone carrying this T cell receptor beta chain was seen only a few times. Its specificity is unknown. This entry comes from a study of T cell repertoires in cytomegalovirus infection. At the level of the study: Both CMV infection and a matching HLA type were indicated by public TCR beta signatures. Study-wide points: People with CMV and the relevant HLA were identified by cumulative public TCR beta family frequency. What dominated the ex vivo response were HLA-C-restricted CMV-specific TCR beta clonotypes.

V gave up 2 bases and J gave up 3 bases, with 17 bases separating them. CDR3 length: 16 amino acids. Germline CDR1 reads SGHVS; CDR2 reads FNYEAQ. TCRdb used MiXCR to reprocess the reads, holding one entry per CDR3 protein. The sample has fewer than 250,000 distinct CDR3 sequences, about 23% seen once. This rearrangement joins TRBV7-6 to TRBJ2-7; no definite D call. The sequenced sample was CD8+ T cells from PBMCs. The TCR was taken from a human donor in good health (CMV status not recorded). Some clones in this sample may be carry-over from other donors' samples. CDR3: CASSLSGTLPNYEQYF. Written as DNA, the CDR3 is TGTGCCAGCAGCTTATCAGGTACACTCCCTAACTACGAGCAGTACTTC.